The clone carrying this T cell receptor (beta chain) was recorded at least ten times. The antigen is not known. TCRdb re-called the 5' RACE reads with MiXCR, one entry per CDR3 protein. The sample shows about 64,000 distinct CDR3 sequences, 22% of them seen only once. General observations from the study: Tumor memory CD4+ T cell TCR gene usage was found to cluster with blood and lymph node memory CD4+ cells and with lymph node naive CD4+ cells.

The sample was memory CD4+ T cells sorted from a lymph node. Described subset: memory CD4+ T cells, CD4+CD45RO+CD25-. This clonotype originated in a female donor with breast cancer.

The CDR3, as DNA: TGTGCCAGCAGCTCTGACAGAAACTCTGGAAACACCATATATTTT. Its protein is CASSSDRNSGNTIYF. The rearrangement links TRBV7-9 to TRBJ1-3, with TRBD1 as a possible D gene (5 bases). Trimming took off 4 bases at V and 0 bases at J, with 10 bases between the two ends. The CDR3 is 15 amino acids. The V gene's germline CDR1 is SEHNR and CDR2 FQNEAQ (reference sequence).